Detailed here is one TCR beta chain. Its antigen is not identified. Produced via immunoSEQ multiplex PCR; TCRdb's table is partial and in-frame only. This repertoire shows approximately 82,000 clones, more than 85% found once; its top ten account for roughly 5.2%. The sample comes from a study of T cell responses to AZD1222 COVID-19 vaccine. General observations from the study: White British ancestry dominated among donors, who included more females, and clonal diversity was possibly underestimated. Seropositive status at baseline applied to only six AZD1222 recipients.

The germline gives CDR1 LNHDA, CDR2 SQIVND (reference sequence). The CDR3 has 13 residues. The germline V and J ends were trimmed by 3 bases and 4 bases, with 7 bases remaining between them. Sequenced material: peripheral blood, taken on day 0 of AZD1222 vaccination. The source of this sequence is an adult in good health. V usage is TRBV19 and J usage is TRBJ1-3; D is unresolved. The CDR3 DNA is TGTGCCAGTAGTATTCCCGGGGGAAACACCATATATTTT. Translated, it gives CASSIPGGNTIYF.